This is a list of T cell receptor beta chains from one sample in a study of vaccination effects on CD4 cells after COVID-19. Their antigens remain unidentified. Libraries were prepared by immunoSEQ multiplex PCR; TCRdb keeps only in-frame clonotypes and omits some of them. The sample gives 30,000 to 35,000 clones, around 72% of which show up once; around 7% is in the top ten. The sample here was CD4+ T cells from PBMCs cultured without peptide, taken after COVID-19 vaccination. These receptors were collected from a human donor who had a prior SARS-CoV-2 infection. Each CDR3 is given with its conserved first and last residue. The D gene is left open where the match is weak. Where a row states a size, it is once, few, many or the class of an expanded clone; other rows omit it.

j_call	clone_size	d_call	v_call	cdr3_aa	cdr3_nt
TRBJ1-1	.	.	TRBV12-3/TRBV12-4	CASSRQERTEAFF	TGTGCCAGCAGCCGACAGGAGCGCACTGAAGCTTTCTTT
TRBJ2-2	.	.	TRBV2	CASRVQGRTGELFF	TGTGCCAGCAGGGTACAGGGTAGAACCGGGGAGCTGTTTTTT
TRBJ2-3	few	.	TRBV7-2	CASSSWGGTQYF	TGTGCCAGCAGCTCATGGGGTGGTACGCAGTATTTT
TRBJ1-3	few	.	TRBV4-1	CASSQERRDSGNTIYF	TGCGCCAGCAGCCAAGAACGACGCGACTCTGGAAACACCATATATTTT
TRBJ1-4	.	TRBD1	TRBV5-1	CASSSSLTGGHEKLFF	TGCGCCAGCAGCTCATCACTGACAGGGGGTCATGAAAAACTGTTTTTT
TRBJ1-1	once	.	TRBV6-6	CASSYRAEAFF	TGTGCCAGCAGTTACAGGGCTGAAGCTTTCTTT
TRBJ1-2	.	.	TRBV2	CASSEAEGKAWTAFYGYTF	TGTGCCAGCAGTGAAGCTGAAGGAAAAGCCTGGACAGCCTTCTATGGCTACACCTTC
TRBJ2-5	.	.	TRBV5-1	CASSLSGDQETQYF	TGCGCCAGCAGCTTGTCAGGGGACCAAGAGACCCAGTACTTC
TRBJ2-5	.	.	TRBV5-1	CASSLETPGIGTQYF	TGCGCCAGCAGCTTGGAAACTCCCGGGATCGGGACCCAGTACTTC
TRBJ2-5	.	TRBD1	TRBV11-3	CASSPWTGGVETQYF	TGTGCCAGCAGCCCGTGGACAGGGGGCGTGGAGACCCAGTACTTC
TRBJ2-5	.	TRBD2	TRBV14	CASSQDLGGEETQYF	TGTGCCAGCAGCCAAGATCTGGGAGGGGAAGAGACCCAGTACTTC
TRBJ2-7	.	TRBD1	TRBV15	CATSRDRGPFTYEQYF	TGTGCCACCAGCAGAGATAGGGGGCCTTTTACCTACGAGCAGTACTTC
TRBJ2-7	.	.	TRBV15	CATSRERHWDSREQYF	TGTGCCACCAGCAGAGAGCGCCATTGGGACTCGAGGGAGCAGTACTTC
TRBJ2-5	.	.	TRBV11-3	CASSPDHYQETQYF	TGTGCCAGCAGCCCCGATCACTACCAAGAGACCCAGTACTTC
TRBJ1-1	.	TRBD1	TRBV29-1	CSVRQGRGDTEAFF	TGCAGCGTAAGACAGGGGCGTGGGGACACTGAAGCTTTCTTT
TRBJ2-1	.	.	TRBV6-1	CASSEARHFYNEQFF	TGTGCCAGCAGTGAAGCGAGGCACTTCTACAATGAGCAGTTCTTC
TRBJ1-4	.	TRBD1	TRBV24-1	CATSDPGTGLEKLFF	TGTGCCACCAGTGATCCCGGGACAGGGTTGGAAAAACTGTTTTTT
TRBJ2-1	few	.	TRBV7-9	CASSLAGYEQFF	TGTGCCAGCAGCTTAGCGGGATATGAGCAGTTCTTC
TRBJ2-2	once	TRBD2	TRBV20-1	CSASPSGGTGELFF	TGCAGTGCTAGTCCTAGCGGGGGCACCGGGGAGCTGTTTTTT
TRBJ2-1	few	.	TRBV7-9	CASSLLAVSEQFF	TGTGCCAGCAGCCTACTCGCCGTCTCTGAGCAGTTCTTC
TRBJ1-2	once	TRBD1	TRBV6-5	CASKGTGEGYGYTF	TGTGCCAGCAAAGGGACAGGGGAGGGCTATGGCTACACCTTC
TRBJ2-2	.	.	TRBV6-2/TRBV6-3	CASSYFSGELFF	TGTGCCAGCAGTTACTTTTCCGGGGAGCTGTTTTTT
TRBJ2-7	.	TRBD2	TRBV19	CASSISGGVYEQYF	TGTGCCAGTAGTATTTCGGGAGGAGTCTACGAGCAGTACTTC
TRBJ2-7	.	.	TRBV18	CASSPVGGPSYEQYF	TGTGCCAGCTCACCAGTCGGTGGTCCCTCCTACGAGCAGTACTTC
TRBJ1-4	.	.	TRBV6-9	CASSYKPTARVNEKLFF	TGTGCCAGCAGTTACAAACCGACGGCCCGGGTGAATGAAAAACTGTTTTTT
TRBJ1-1	.	.	TRBV7-3	CASSPPGGTEAFF	TGTGCCAGCAGCCCGCCGGGGGGCACTGAAGCTTTCTTT
TRBJ1-4	.	.	TRBV12-3/TRBV12-4	CASNNYVGEKLFF	TGTGCCAGCAACAATTATGTAGGCGAAAAACTGTTTTTT
TRBJ1-6	.	.	TRBV9	CASSVEGGNSPLHF	TGTGCCAGCAGCGTAGAGGGCGGTAATTCACCCCTCCACTTT
TRBJ1-4	few	.	TRBV14	CASSQVRNEKLFF	TGTGCCAGCAGCCAAGTTCGTAATGAAAAACTGTTTTTT
TRBJ2-1	hyperexpanded	TRBD2	TRBV6-5	CASSYYSGTNYNEQFF	TGTGCCAGCAGTTACTATTCCGGGACTAATTACAATGAGCAGTTCTTC
TRBJ2-2	.	.	TRBV2	CASKKSENTGELFF	TGTGCCAGCAAAAAATCGGAAAACACCGGGGAGCTGTTTTTT
TRBJ2-1	.	.	TRBV12-3/TRBV12-4	CASLNLQGHEQFF	TGTGCCAGCCTGAACCTACAGGGCCATGAGCAGTTCTTC
TRBJ1-1	.	TRBD1	TRBV10-3	CAISEDGTGLTEAFF	TGTGCCATCAGTGAGGATGGGACAGGGCTCACTGAAGCTTTCTTT
TRBJ2-5	.	TRBD1	TRBV28	CASSRTGEETQYF	TGTGCCAGCAGCCGGACAGGGGAAGAGACCCAGTACTTC
TRBJ1-6	.	.	TRBV2	CASSSRGPESNSPLHF	TGTGCCAGCAGCTCGAGAGGGCCAGAATCTAATTCACCCCTCCACTTT
TRBJ2-5	few	.	TRBV19	CARTDRRKTKETQYF	TGTGCCAGGACCGACAGGCGCAAGACCAAAGAGACCCAGTACTTC
TRBJ2-2	.	.	TRBV15	CATSRDAGRDTGELFF	TGTGCCACCAGCAGAGATGCAGGGCGGGACACCGGGGAGCTGTTTTTT
TRBJ2-7	.	.	TRBV10-1	CAGPVGYEQYF	TGCGCCGGCCCTGTAGGGTACGAGCAGTACTTC
TRBJ1-4	.	.	TRBV4-1	CASSLTAGEKLFF	TGCGCCAGCAGCCTGACCGCGGGGGAAAAACTGTTTTTT
TRBJ1-1	.	.	TRBV3-1/TRBV3-2	CASSLPGAWGNTEAFF	TGTGCCAGCAGCCTCCCAGGGGCCTGGGGGAACACTGAAGCTTTCTTT
TRBJ1-2	.	.	TRBV5-1	CASSEGTAAYGYTF	TGCGCCAGCAGCGAAGGGACGGCCGCCTATGGCTACACCTTC
TRBJ1-1	.	.	TRBV7-2	CASSSDPNTEAFF	TGTGCCAGCAGCTCGGACCCCAACACTGAAGCTTTCTTT
TRBJ1-5	once	.	TRBV6-4	CASSAQPGGNQPQHF	TGTGCCAGCAGTGCCCAGCCAGGTGGCAATCAGCCCCAGCATTTT
TRBJ1-6	.	.	TRBV6-5	CASSYSSGVGNSPLHF	TGTGCCAGCAGTTACTCGAGTGGGGTCGGGAATTCACCCCTCCACTTT
TRBJ1-5	.	.	TRBV18	CASSPIWAGPSAQHF	TGTGCCAGCTCCCCCATCTGGGCCGGACCATCGGCCCAGCATTTT
TRBJ2-3	.	TRBD2	TRBV5-1	CASSRDGGVTDTQYF	TGCGCCAGCAGTCGGGACGGGGGGGTCACAGATACGCAGTATTTT
TRBJ2-3	few	.	TRBV2	CAIPWSGPDTDTQYF	TGTGCCATCCCCTGGTCGGGGCCGGACACAGATACGCAGTATTTT
TRBJ2-2	.	.	TRBV14	CASSLLAGELFF	TGTGCCAGCAGCCTTTTGGCCGGGGAGCTGTTTTTT
TRBJ2-1	.	TRBD2	TRBV3-1/TRBV3-2	CASSQALSRLAGNEQFF	TGTGCCAGCAGCCAAGCTCTTTCTCGACTAGCGGGTAATGAGCAGTTCTTC
TRBJ1-4	few	.	TRBV30	CAWNPGIGDKLFF	TGTGCCTGGAACCCCGGGATAGGGGACAAACTGTTTTTT
TRBJ1-2	.	TRBD1	TRBV19	CASIGTGGAGVYGYTF	TGTGCCAGTATTGGGACAGGGGGCGCCGGGGTCTATGGCTACACCTTC
TRBJ2-5	.	TRBD2	TRBV7-8	CASSLSGVGETQYF	TGTGCCAGCAGCTTGAGCGGGGTAGGAGAGACCCAGTACTTC
TRBJ2-1	.	.	TRBV4-3	CASSQEINNEQFF	TGCGCCAGCAGCCAAGAAATAAACAATGAGCAGTTCTTC
TRBJ2-2	.	TRBD2	TRBV4-2	CASSQDNSGSPGELFF	TGTGCCAGCAGCCAAGATAATAGCGGGAGCCCCGGGGAGCTGTTTTTT
TRBJ2-5	.	TRBD2	TRBV19	CASSMGLAGMSQYF	TGTGCCAGTAGTATGGGACTAGCGGGGATGAGCCAGTACTTC